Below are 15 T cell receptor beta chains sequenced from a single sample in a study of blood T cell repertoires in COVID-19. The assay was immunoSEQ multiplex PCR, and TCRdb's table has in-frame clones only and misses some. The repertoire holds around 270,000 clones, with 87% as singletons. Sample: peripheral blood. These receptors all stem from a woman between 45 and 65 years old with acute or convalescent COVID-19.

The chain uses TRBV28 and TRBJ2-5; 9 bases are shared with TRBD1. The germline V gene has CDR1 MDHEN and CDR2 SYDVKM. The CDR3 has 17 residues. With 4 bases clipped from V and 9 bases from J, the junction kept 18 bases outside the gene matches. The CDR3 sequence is CASSSVGQGPPYLAQYF. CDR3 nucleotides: TGTGCCAGCAGTTCGGTCGGACAGGGGCCTCCGTATTTGGCCCAGTACTTC.

This CDR3 is CASSLPGGSYEQYF. The DNA of the CDR3 is TGTGCCAGCAGCCTACCCGGGGGAAGCTACGAGCAGTACTTC. This chain links TRBV7-2 with TRBJ2-7, with D possibly matching TRBD2 (6 bases). The CDR3 runs 14 residues. Germline V gene data show CDR1 as SGHTA and CDR2 as FQGNSA. V gave up 5 bases and J gave up 3 bases, with 14 bases separating them.

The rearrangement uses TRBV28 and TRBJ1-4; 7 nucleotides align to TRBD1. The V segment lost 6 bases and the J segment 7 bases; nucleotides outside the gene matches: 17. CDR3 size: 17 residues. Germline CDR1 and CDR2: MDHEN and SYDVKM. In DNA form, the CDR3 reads TGTGCCAGCAGCTCCGGGGGAACGAGGGGGCTTTTTGAAAAACTGTTTTTT. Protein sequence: CASSSGGTRGLFEKLFF. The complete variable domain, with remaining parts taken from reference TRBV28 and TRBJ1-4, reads DVKVTQSSRYLVKRTGEKVFLECVQDMDHENMFWYRQDPGLGLRLIYFSYDVKMKEKGDIPEGYSVSREKKERFSLILESASTNQTSMYLCASSSGGTRGLFEKLFFGSGTQLSVL.

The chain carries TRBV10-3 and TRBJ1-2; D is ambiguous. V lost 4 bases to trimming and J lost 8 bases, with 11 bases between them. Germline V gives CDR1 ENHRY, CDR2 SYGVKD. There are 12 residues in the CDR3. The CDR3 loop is CAISGPGFGYTF. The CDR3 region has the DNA TGTGCCATCAGTGGGCCGGGGTTCGGCTACACCTTC.

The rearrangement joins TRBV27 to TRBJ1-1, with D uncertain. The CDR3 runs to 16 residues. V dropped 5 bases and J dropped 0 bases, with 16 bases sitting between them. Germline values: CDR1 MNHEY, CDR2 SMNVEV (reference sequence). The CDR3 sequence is CASSNRRSLMNTEAFF. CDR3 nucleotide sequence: TGTGCCAGCAGTAACCGACGGAGCCTGATGAACACTGAAGCTTTCTTT.

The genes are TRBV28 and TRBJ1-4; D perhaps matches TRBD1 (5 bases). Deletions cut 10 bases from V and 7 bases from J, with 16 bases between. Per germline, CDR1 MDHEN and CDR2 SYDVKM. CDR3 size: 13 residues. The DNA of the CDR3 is TGTGCCACCTCCTCGGGGGTTACTGAAAAACTGTTTTTT. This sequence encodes CATSSGVTEKLFF.

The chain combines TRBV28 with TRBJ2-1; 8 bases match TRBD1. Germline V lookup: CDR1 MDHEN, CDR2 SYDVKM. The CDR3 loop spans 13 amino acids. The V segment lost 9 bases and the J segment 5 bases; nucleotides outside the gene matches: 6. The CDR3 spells CASRQGNDNEQFF. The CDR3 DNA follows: TGTGCCAGTCGACAGGGGAACGACAATGAGCAGTTCTTC.

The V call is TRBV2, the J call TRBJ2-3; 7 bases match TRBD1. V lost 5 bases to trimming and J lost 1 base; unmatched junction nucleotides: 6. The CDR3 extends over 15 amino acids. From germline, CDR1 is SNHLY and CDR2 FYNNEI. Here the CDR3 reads CASSLQGVGTDTQYF. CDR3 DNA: TGTGCCAGCAGTCTTCAGGGGGTCGGCACAGATACGCAGTATTTT.

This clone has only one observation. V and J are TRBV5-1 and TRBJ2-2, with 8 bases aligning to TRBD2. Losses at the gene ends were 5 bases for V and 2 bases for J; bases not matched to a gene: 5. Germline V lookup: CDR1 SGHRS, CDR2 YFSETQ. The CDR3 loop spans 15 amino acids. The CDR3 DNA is TGCGCCAGCAGACAACTAGCGGTCAACACCGGGGAGCTGTTTTTT. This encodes CASRQLAVNTGELFF. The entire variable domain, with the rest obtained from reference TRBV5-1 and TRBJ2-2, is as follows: KAGVTQTPRYLIKTRGQQVTLSCSPISGHRSVSWYQQTPGQGLQFLFEYFSETQRNKGNFPGRFSGRQFSNSRSEMNVSTLELGDSALYLCASRQLAVNTGELFFGEGSRLTVL.

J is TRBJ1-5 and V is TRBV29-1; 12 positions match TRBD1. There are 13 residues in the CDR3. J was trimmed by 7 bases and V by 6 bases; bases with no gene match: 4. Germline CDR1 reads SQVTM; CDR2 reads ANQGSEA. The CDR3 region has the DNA TGCAGCGTAGGGACAGGGGGCCGGCAGCCCCAGCATTTT. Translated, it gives CSVGTGGRQPQHF.

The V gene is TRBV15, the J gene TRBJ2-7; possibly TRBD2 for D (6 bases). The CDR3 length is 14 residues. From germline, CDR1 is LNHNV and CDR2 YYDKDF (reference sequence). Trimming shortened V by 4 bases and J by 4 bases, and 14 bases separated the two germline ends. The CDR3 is CATSTSPRDYEQYF. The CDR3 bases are TGTGCCACCAGCACGAGTCCGCGGGATTACGAGCAGTACTTC.

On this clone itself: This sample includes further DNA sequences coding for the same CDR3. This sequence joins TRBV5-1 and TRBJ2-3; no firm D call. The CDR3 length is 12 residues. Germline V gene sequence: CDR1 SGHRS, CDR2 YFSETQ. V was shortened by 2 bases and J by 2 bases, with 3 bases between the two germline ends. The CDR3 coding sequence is TGCGCCAGCAGCTTCAACACAGATACGCAGTATTTT. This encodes CASSFNTDTQYF.

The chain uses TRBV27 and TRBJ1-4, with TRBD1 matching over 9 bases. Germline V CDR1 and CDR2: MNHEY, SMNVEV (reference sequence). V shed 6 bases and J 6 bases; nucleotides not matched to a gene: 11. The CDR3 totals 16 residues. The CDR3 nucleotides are TGTGCCAGCAGAACTTCTTTAAGGACAGGGGATGAAAAACTGTTTTTT. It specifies CASRTSLRTGDEKLFF.

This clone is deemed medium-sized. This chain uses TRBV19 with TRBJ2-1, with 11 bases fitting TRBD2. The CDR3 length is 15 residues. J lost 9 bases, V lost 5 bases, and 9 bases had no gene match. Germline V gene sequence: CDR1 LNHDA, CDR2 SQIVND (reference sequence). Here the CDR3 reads CASSVTSGSFFEQFF. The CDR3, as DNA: TGTGCCAGTAGTGTCACTAGCGGGAGCTTTTTTGAGCAGTTCTTC.

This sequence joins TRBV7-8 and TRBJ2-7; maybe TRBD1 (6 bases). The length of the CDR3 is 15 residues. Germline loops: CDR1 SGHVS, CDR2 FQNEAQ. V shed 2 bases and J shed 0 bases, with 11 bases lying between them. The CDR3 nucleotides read TGTGCCAGCAGCTTACGGGACACTGCCTCCTACGAGCAGTACTTC. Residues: CASSLRDTASYEQYF.